The 28 T cell receptor beta chains below come from one sample, sequenced in a study of blood T cells in healthy people across ages (dated by TCRdb to the mid-2010s). Libraries were built with 5' RACE. Sequenced using an Illumina HiSeq 2500. A second about 6 to 11 cycle PCR used a sample-barcoded 5' primer and a J-beta primer mix. In-frame beta chains were kept once TCRdb had trimmed the public reads at Q25 with fastp and called clones with MiXCR. All rows with the same CDR3 protein become a single entry with the most common DNA and genes. The sample table lists around 710,000 distinct CDR3 sequences, around 46% of them with a count of one. About 20% of the sample rests with the top ten. Sequences were obtained from blood. Receptors originate from a woman aged 55-69 years in good health.

The chain employs TRBV7-3 and TRBJ1-6; TRBD1 aligns across 7 bases. This CDR3 is 14 amino acids long. With V trimmed by 8 bases and J by 7 bases, 8 bases remained unmatched. Germline lookup yields CDR1 SGHTA and CDR2 FQGTGA. CDR3 coding DNA: TGTGCCAGCGCCAAGGGGACAGACAATTCACCCCTCCACTTT. Its protein is CASAKGTDNSPLHF.

The chain combines TRBV10-1 with TRBJ2-1; the match to TRBD2 covers 7 bases. The germline gives CDR1 WNHNN, CDR2 SYGVQD (reference sequence). The CDR3 sequence is 15 residues long. V dropped 4 bases and J dropped 7; count of bases not matched to a gene: 10. The CDR3 loop is CASSATVGGGNEQFF. CDR3 coding DNA: TGCGCCAGCAGTGCCACCGTCGGGGGAGGGAATGAGCAGTTCTTC.

The rearrangement uses TRBV11-2 and TRBJ2-6; weak D call: TRBD1 (6 bases). Deletions cut 3 bases from V and 2 bases from J, with 8 bases between. There are 15 residues in the CDR3. CDR1 is SGHAT and CDR2 is FQNNGV in the germline V gene. CDR3 protein: CASSFRGAGANVLTF. CDR3 nucleotide sequence: TGTGCCAGCAGCTTCAGGGGAGCTGGGGCCAACGTCCTGACTTTC.

This chain uses TRBV20-1 with TRBJ2-7; 9 bases align to TRBD2. The J call may be incorrect, as the DNA end agrees better with TRBJ2-5. CDR3 length equals 14 residues. Germline CDR1 reads DFQATT; CDR2 reads SNEGSKA (reference sequence). The CDR3 sequence is CSASGTSTDGTQYF. Written as DNA, the CDR3 is TGCAGTGCTTCCGGGACTAGCACCGACGGGACCCAGTACTTC.

The genes are TRBV29-1 and TRBJ1-1; D is perhaps TRBD1 (6 bases). Germline V gene data show CDR1 as SQVTM and CDR2 as ANQGSEA. Trimming removed 2 bases at V and 4 bases at J, with 11 bases between. This CDR3 region has 13 residues. The CDR3 region is CSVEQGMSTEAFF. CDR3 bases: TGCAGCGTTGAACAGGGGATGAGCACTGAAGCTTTCTTT.

A word on this clonotype: A read error may be the cause here, since a much bigger clone is one base away. The chain recombines TRBV12-3 or TRBV12-4 with TRBJ2-1; D possibly uses TRBD1 or TRBD2 (5 bases each). The CDR3 totals 16 residues. The CDR3: CTSSLLRQGDRAEQFF. DNA of the CDR3: TGTACCAGCAGTTTATTGAGGCAGGGAGATCGGGCTGAGCAGTTCTTC.

V gene TRBV20-1 combines with J gene TRBJ2-3, with TRBD2 matching over 11 bases. The CDR3 runs 14 residues. Germline CDR1 DFQATT, CDR2 SNEGSKA (reference sequence). With V trimmed by 5 bases and J by 4 bases, 5 bases remained unmatched. The CDR3 bases are TGCAGTGCTGTTAGCGGGGGGGCCGCAGATACGCAGTATTTT. Amino acids: CSAVSGGAADTQYF.

The V gene is TRBV6-1, the J gene TRBJ2-7, with 8 bases aligning to TRBD2. This CDR3 region has 16 residues. Germline V gene data show CDR1 as MNHNS and CDR2 as SASEGT. V shed 5 bases, J shed 3 bases, and the junction held 12 bases outside the gene matches. This CDR3 is CASSKPYGLAGYEQYF. The CDR3 bases are TGTGCCAGCAGTAAGCCGTATGGGCTAGCGGGCTACGAGCAGTACTTC.

The chain employs TRBV9 and TRBJ2-3; weak D call: TRBD1 (5 bases). Trimming removed 0 bases at V and 1 base at J, with 9 bases between. Germline values: CDR1 SGDLS, CDR2 YYNGEE. The CDR3 covers 15 residues. As DNA, the CDR3 is TGTGCCAGCAGCGTAGTAGGGGAACGCACAGATACGCAGTATTTT. Protein product: CASSVVGERTDTQYF.

This chain uses TRBV20-1 with TRBJ2-7, with D possibly TRBD1 on 5 matching bases. Germline V CDR1 and CDR2: DFQATT, SNEGSKA (reference sequence). Trimming removed 3 bases at V and 5 bases at J, with 8 bases between. CDR3 length: 11 residues. In DNA form, the CDR3 reads TGCAGTGCTAGGTGGGGCAACGAGCAGTACTTC. This translates into CSARWGNEQYF.

This chain joins TRBV7-2 and TRBJ2-4, with D hard to call. Germline lookup yields CDR1 SGHTA and CDR2 FQGNSA. Deletions cut 1 base from V and 9 bases from J, with 16 bases between. This CDR3 has 15 amino acids. CDR3 nucleotides: TGTGCCAGCAGCTTAGAGGCAGCACCTAATATCATTCAGTACTTC. Translated, it gives CASSLEAAPNIIQYF.

The genes are TRBV7-9 and TRBJ2-7; perhaps TRBD2 as D (5 bases). V lost 1 base and J 7 bases, leaving 14 bases between the germline ends. The CDR3 contains 14 residues. The germline V gene has CDR1 SEHNR and CDR2 FQNEAQ (reference sequence). The CDR3 protein is CASSLEAVYNEQYF. In DNA, the CDR3 is TGTGCCAGCAGCTTAGAAGCGGTCTACAATGAGCAGTACTTC. Drawing the rest from reference TRBV7-9 and TRBJ2-7, the complete variable domain is DTGVSQNPRHKITKRGQNVTFRCDPISEHNRLYWYRQTLGQGPEFLTYFQNEAQLEKSRLLSDRFSAERPKGSFSTLEIQRTEQGDSAMYLCASSLEAVYNEQYFGPGTRLTVT.

This chain connects TRBV12-5 to TRBJ1-1; no clear D gene. The CDR3 runs 15 residues. V was shortened by 3 bases and J by 2 bases, with 13 bases between the two germline ends. CDR1 and CDR2 (germline): LGHNT, FRNRAP. The CDR3 sequence is CASGFPNRANTEAFF. CDR3 in DNA: TGTGCTAGTGGTTTTCCGAACCGGGCCAACACTGAAGCTTTCTTT.

In this sample, this clonotype turned up a few times. This sequence joins TRBV20-1 and TRBJ2-3, with TRBD2 matching over 7 bases. The ends lost 6 bases at V and 5 bases at J; junction bases unmatched: 11. Per the germline V gene, CDR1 is DFQATT and CDR2 is SNEGSKA (reference sequence). The CDR3 contains 14 residues. The CDR3 region has the DNA TGCAGTGCCCCCAGGGAGGGCCGAATAGATACGCAGTATTTT. Translating gives CSAPREGRIDTQYF.

The V gene is TRBV12-3 or TRBV12-4, the J gene TRBJ2-1, with D possibly matching TRBD2 (6 bases). This CDR3 has 13 amino acids. V was cut by 6 bases and J by 9 bases, with 15 bases left in between. The CDR3 region has the DNA TGTGCCAGCAGCTTCGGGGCAGCGGGTGAGCAGTTCTTC. Translation gives CASSFGAAGEQFF.

This clonotype was counted a few times. V is TRBV25-1 and J is TRBJ2-7, with a possible D match to TRBD1 (5 bases). The CDR3 is 14 amino acids. Germline lookup yields CDR1 MGHDK and CDR2 SYGVNS. The V end lost 2 bases, the J end lost 3 bases, and 11 bases lay between the germline ends. CDR3 sequence reads: CASSEDWQGYEQYF. The CDR3 DNA follows: TGTGCCAGCAGTGAAGACTGGCAGGGCTACGAGCAGTACTTC.

This clonotype was seen a few times. The DNA of the CDR3 is TGTGCCAGCAGTAGAACCGGGACAGGGCTCTACAATGAGCAGTTCTTC. Translating gives CASSRTGTGLYNEQFF. The V and J genes are TRBV25-1 and TRBJ2-1; 9 nucleotides align to TRBD1. In germline, CDR1 is MGHDK, CDR2 SYGVNS. After removal of 5 bases from V and 3 bases from J, the junction contained 8 bases not matched to a gene. The CDR3 is made up of 16 amino acids.

This clonotype came up once. The chain has TRBV5-1 and TRBJ1-3; tentatively, D is TRBD1 (6 bases). V was trimmed by 0 bases and J by 9 bases, leaving 13 bases between them. The CDR3 is made up of 14 amino acids. The germline V gene encodes CDR1 SGHRS and CDR2 YFSETQ. The CDR3 protein is CASSLDRVAGTIYF. In DNA, the CDR3 is TGCGCCAGCAGCTTGGACAGGGTAGCAGGCACCATATATTTT.

The chain is built from TRBV6-2 or TRBV6-3 and TRBJ2-3, with D possibly TRBD2 on 7 matching bases. The CDR3 extends over 15 amino acids. The V and J ends lost 6 bases and 5 bases respectively, with 18 bases between them. Germline CDR1 and CDR2: MNHEY and SVGEGT. As DNA, the CDR3 is TGTGCCAGCAGCCAGGGGCTAGCGGCCCGAGATACGCAGTATTTT. It translates to CASSQGLAARDTQYF.

This clonotype was recorded many times. V usage is TRBV4-1 and J usage is TRBJ2-5; 10 positions match TRBD2. There are 17 residues in the CDR3. Per the germline V gene, CDR1 is MGHRA and CDR2 is YSYEKL. With V trimmed by 1 base and J by 3 bases, 8 bases remained unmatched. The CDR3 DNA reads as TGCGCCAGCAGCCAAGGAACAACTAGCGGGGAAGAAGAGACCCAGTACTTC. Its protein is CASSQGTTSGEEETQYF.

This sequence joins TRBV6-1 and TRBJ2-5, with a possible D match to TRBD2 (7 bases). Germline CDR1 reads MNHNS; CDR2 reads SASEGT. This CDR3 is built from 15 residues. Trimming took 5 bases from V and 4 from J, leaving 17 bases between them. The CDR3 is CASSTGGPYRETQYF. In DNA form, the CDR3 reads TGTGCCAGCAGTACGGGGGGCCCGTACCGAGAGACCCAGTACTTC.

The chain uses TRBV3-1 and TRBJ2-1; 9 nucleotides align to TRBD2. Trimming took 3 bases from V and 8 from J; bases not matched to a gene: 17. From germline, CDR1 is LGHDT and CDR2 YNNKEL (reference sequence). The CDR3 contains 18 residues. Here the CDR3 reads CASSHSRGAGGPRYEQFF. The CDR3 DNA is TGTGCCAGCAGCCATAGTCGTGGGGCGGGAGGGCCTCGGTATGAGCAGTTCTTC.

This clonotype was counted between two and nine times. V is TRBV7-8 and J is TRBJ2-1, with D unclear. The CDR3 contains 16 residues. V lost 0 bases and J 0 bases, leaving 9 bases between the germline ends. Germline values: CDR1 SGHVS, CDR2 FQNEAQ. The CDR3 loop reads CASSLARVSSYNEQFF. The CDR3 region has the DNA TGTGCCAGCAGCTTAGCCCGCGTGAGCTCCTACAATGAGCAGTTCTTC.

The chain recombines TRBV6-6 with TRBJ1-6; tentative D call: TRBD1 (5 bases). The CDR3 has 15 amino acids. Trimming removed 0 bases from V and 10 bases from J, with 13 bases in between. Germline V gene lookup returns CDR1 MNHNY and CDR2 SVGAGI (reference sequence). The CDR3 loop reads CASSYSEGPGSPLHF. The CDR3 nucleotides are TGTGCCAGCAGTTACTCGGAGGGCCCAGGGTCACCCCTCCACTTT.

This clonotype was recorded a few times. The chain joins TRBV20-1 to TRBJ2-7; TRBD1 is a possible D gene (5 bases). The CDR3 is made up of 14 amino acids. Trimming stripped 3 bases from V and 2 bases from J, with 14 bases between. Germline CDR1 and CDR2: DFQATT and SNEGSKA (reference sequence). This CDR3 is CSASEGARAYEQYF. In DNA, the CDR3 is TGCAGTGCTAGCGAAGGGGCCAGAGCCTACGAGCAGTACTTC.

Only a few counts were recorded for this clonotype. The chain carries TRBV12-3 or TRBV12-4 and TRBJ2-5, with D possibly called TRBD1 or TRBD2 (5 bases each). This CDR3 comprises 15 residues. The V end was cut by 2 bases, the J end by 2 bases, with 12 bases between. The CDR3 DNA follows: TGTGCCAGCAGTTTAAACGGGGACCCGCAAGAGACCCAGTACTTC. Amino acids: CASSLNGDPQETQYF.

This clonotype was picked up a small number of times. The chain couples TRBV7-2 to TRBJ2-3; 7 bases are shared with TRBD2. The CDR3 length is 16 residues. Germline loops: CDR1 SGHTA, CDR2 FQGNSA. V trimming: 4 bases; J trimming: 1 base; junction bases outside the gene matches: 8. DNA for the CDR3: TGTGCCAGCAGCTCCGCCGGGACTACCCGCACAGATACGCAGTATTTT. Translation gives CASSSAGTTRTDTQYF.

About this clonotype: One end of the junction is discordant with germline, which a read error may explain. The CDR3 DNA reads TGCAGCGATGAATGGTCCGGATTTCGGTTCTTC. Its translation is CSDEWSGFRFF. V usage is TRBV29-1 and J usage is TRBJ2-1; D gene uncertain. Germline V lookup: CDR1 SQVTM, CDR2 ANQGSEA. This CDR3 comprises 11 residues.